This is a list of T cell receptor beta chains from one sample in a study of blood T cell repertoires in COVID-19. Sequencing was performed with immunoSEQ multiplex PCR; in TCRdb, only in-frame clones are kept and a portion is missing. The table includes some 290,000 clones, approximately 90% detected once. The sequenced sample consisted of PBMCs or T cells enriched from blood (not recorded which). The receptors here all came from a woman aged 30 to 39 who had been exposed to COVID-19. Each CDR3 is given with its conserved first and last residue. D genes are given only for firm matches. Expanded clones get a size class; other rows say once, few or many, or leave the size out.

V	J	size	D	DNA	CDR3
TRBV12-3/TRBV12-4	TRBJ2-3	NA	TRBD2	TGTGCCACGGGACTAGAAACGCAGTATTTT	CATGLETQYF
TRBV5-5	TRBJ2-1	NA	NA	TGTGCCAGCAGCTTTAGGGGTCTCATGGAGCAGTTCTTC	CASSFRGLMEQFF
TRBV9	TRBJ2-7	NA	TRBD1	TGTGCCAGCAGCGTAGCGGTGACAGGGATGTACGAGCAGTACTTC	CASSVAVTGMYEQYF
TRBV4-1	TRBJ1-5	NA	TRBD1	TGCGCCAGCAGCCGCACACCAGGGGGTTCCAATCAGCCCCAGCATTTT	CASSRTPGGSNQPQHF
TRBV5-6	TRBJ1-2	NA	TRBD1	TGTGCCAGCAGCTGGGGGTCGGAGGGGGCCGGATTCTATGGCTACACCTTC	CASSWGSEGAGFYGYTF
TRBV3-1/TRBV3-2	TRBJ2-7	NA	TRBD1	TGTGCCAGCAGCAGGACAGGGCCTTCGTACGAGCAGTACTTC	CASSRTGPSYEQYF
TRBV30	TRBJ1-5	NA	NA	TGTGCCTGGAGTGTGACAGATAATCAGCCCCAGCATTTT	CAWSVTDNQPQHF
TRBV21-1	TRBJ1-5	NA	NA	NA	CASSKVGQGAPQFDQPQHF
TRBV4-1	TRBJ1-4	NA	NA	TGCGCCAGCAGCCAAGGGAGGAGTGAAAAACTGTTTTTT	CASSQGRSEKLFF
TRBV18	TRBJ2-3	NA	NA	TGTGCCAGCTCACCACCGCAGGGTTCGCAGTATTTT	CASSPPQGSQYF
TRBV18	TRBJ1-1	NA	TRBD1	TGTGCCAGCTCGTCTACAGGGGGCTACACTGAAGCTTTCTTT	CASSSTGGYTEAFF
TRBV18	TRBJ1-4	NA	TRBD1	TGTGCCAGCTCACCAAGAAGAGAACAGGGGCCTGAAAAACTGTTTTTT	CASSPRREQGPEKLFF
TRBV25-1	TRBJ1-2	NA	NA	TGTGCCAGCAGTGAATCGGGGGTCAGTTTCCCCTATGGCTACACCTTC	CASSESGVSFPYGYTF
TRBV20-1	TRBJ2-5	once	NA	TGCAGTGCAACTAGTCGAGAGACCCAGTACTTC	CSATSRETQYF
TRBV5-4	TRBJ2-3	NA	NA	TGTGCCAGCAGCTTGGGAGCTGGGAGCATCACAGATACGCAGTATTTT	CASSLGAGSITDTQYF
TRBV19	TRBJ1-2	NA	NA	TGTGCCAGTAGTAGGGCAATCTATGGCTACACCTTC	CASSRAIYGYTF
TRBV20-1	TRBJ1-6	NA	NA	TGCAGTGCTAGTCGGGGGGGTAGCTCCTATAATTCACCCCTCCACTTT	CSASRGGSSYNSPLHF
TRBV27	TRBJ1-2	NA	NA	TGTGCCAGCAGTTTATCGACGGGGAGCTATGGCTACACCTTC	CASSLSTGSYGYTF
TRBV29-1	TRBJ1-5	NA	NA	TGCAGCGTTGAAGAAGGGACTAATCAGCCCCAGCATTTT	CSVEEGTNQPQHF
TRBV5-6	TRBJ1-3	NA	NA	TGTGCCAGCAGCTTGGGCGCGATCTCTGGAAACACCATATATTTT	CASSLGAISGNTIYF
TRBV18	TRBJ2-1	NA	NA	TGTGCCAGCTCACCCAGAGACACTCTGATGAAGTTCTTC	CASSPRDTLMKFF
TRBV6-1	TRBJ2-7	NA	NA	TGTGCCAGCAGTGAATATGAGACGCGGGCCTCCTACGAGCAGTACTTC	CASSEYETRASYEQYF
TRBV6-5	TRBJ1-2	NA	TRBD1	TGTGCCAGCAGTCCGGGACAGCGAAACTATGGCTACACCTTC	CASSPGQRNYGYTF
TRBV7-3	TRBJ2-5	many	NA	TGTGCCAGCAGCCCCGGACAGTCAGAGACCCAGTACTTC	CASSPGQSETQYF
TRBV6-1	TRBJ1-4	once	NA	TGTGCCAGCAGTGAAGGGGCCACTAATGAAAAACTGTTTTTT	CASSEGATNEKLFF
TRBV6-6	TRBJ1-6	NA	TRBD1	TGTGCCAGCACCCCCGCGACAGGGACAGGTTCACCCCTCCACTTT	CASTPATGTGSPLHF
TRBV7-9	TRBJ2-7	NA	TRBD1	TGTGCCAGCAGCTTAACGGGGAAGACAGGGGTCCGCGCCTACGAGCAGTACTTC	CASSLTGKTGVRAYEQYF
TRBV7-2	TRBJ2-5	NA	NA	TGTGCCAGCAGCCCCCAGGTAGGGGACACCCTAGAGACCCAGTACTTC	CASSPQVGDTLETQYF